The 10 T cell receptor beta chains below come from one sample, sequenced in a study of blood T cell repertoires in COVID-19. The repertoire was sequenced with immunoSEQ multiplex PCR; TCRdb's copy has only in-frame clones and lacks some. The sample yields nearly 200,000 clones, approximately 91% seen once. The sample taken for sequencing was peripheral blood. Receptors were obtained from a woman in her thirties or forties who had recovered from COVID-19.

The genes are TRBV5-1 and TRBJ2-7; 7 bases fit TRBD1. This CDR3 has 14 residues. V gave up 3 bases and J gave up 7 bases; unmatched junction bases: 10. Per germline, CDR1 SGHRS and CDR2 YFSETQ. In DNA, the CDR3 is TGCGCCAGCAGCTCCCGAGAGGGGGCTCTAGAGCAGTACTTC. Translation gives CASSSREGALEQYF.

The chain recombines TRBV29-1 with TRBJ2-5, with 9 bases lining up with TRBD2. CDR1 SQVTM and CDR2 ANQGSEA come from the germline V gene. The CDR3 contains 14 residues. Trimming removed 4 bases from V and 5 bases from J; junction bases left unmatched: 8. In DNA form, the CDR3 reads TGCAGCGTTGTACTAGCGGGCAATGTGGAGACCCAGTACTTC. This encodes CSVVLAGNVETQYF.

The chain recombines TRBV10-3 with TRBJ2-1, with TRBD1 matching 7 bases. The CDR3 consists of 13 residues. The V gene end was trimmed by 10 bases and the J gene end by 12 bases; junction bases not matched to a gene: 15. Germline V gene data show CDR1 as ENHRY and CDR2 as SYGVKD. CDR3 coding DNA: TGTGCCACAGGGGGTGCCTCCGAGATCAGGCAGTTCTTC. Translating it yields CATGGASEIRQFF.

In its sample, this clone was seen a few times. The CDR3 DNA sequence: TGTGCCAGCAGCGCCAACGGACTAGGCATCTACGAGCAGTACTTC. Translated: CASSANGLGIYEQYF. The chain is built from TRBV7-2 and TRBJ2-7; 7 positions match TRBD2. CDR1 is SGHTA and CDR2 is FQGNSA in the germline V gene. This CDR3 comprises 15 residues. V shed 5 bases and J 3 bases; nucleotides not matched to a gene: 10.

This chain joins TRBV2 and TRBJ2-7, with TRBD1 matching over 7 bases. The length of the CDR3 is 14 residues. V lost 8 bases, J lost 0 bases, and 7 bases stayed unmatched. Germline CDR1 and CDR2: SNHLY and FYNNEI. The CDR3 bases are TGTGCCAGCCGATCCGGGACAGCCTCCTACGAGCAGTACTTC. It translates to CASRSGTASYEQYF.

The gene calls are TRBV24-1 and TRBJ1-5; D may be TRBD1 (6 bases). The CDR3 has 13 residues. CDR1 is KGHDR, CDR2 SFDVKD, per germline. The V end was cut by 7 bases, the J end by 2 bases, with 8 bases between. The CDR3 region has the DNA TGTGCCACCAGGGCAGGGGGCAATCAGCCCCAGCATTTT. Translated: CATRAGGNQPQHF.

V is TRBV6-1 and J is TRBJ1-2, with D perhaps TRBD1 (5 bases). Germline CDR1 MNHNS, CDR2 SASEGT. Trimming took off 4 bases at V and 0 bases at J, with 15 bases between the two ends. This CDR3 region has 16 residues. The CDR3, as DNA: TGTGCCAGCAGTGGTGCAGGGTACCCTACTAACTATGGCTACACCTTC. Translating it yields CASSGAGYPTNYGYTF.

The V gene is TRBV5-4, the J gene TRBJ1-1, with 7 bases lining up with TRBD1. Germline trimming cut 5 bases from V and 4 bases from J; bases unmatched to any gene: 5. This CDR3 region has 13 residues. Germline-derived CDR1 and CDR2 are SGHNT and YYREEE (reference sequence). In nucleotides, the CDR3 is TGTGCCAGCAGGCCCACAGGGGCCACTGAAGCTTTCTTT. Amino acids: CASRPTGATEAFF.

The rearrangement uses TRBV27 and TRBJ2-2; D is undetermined. CDR1 and CDR2 from the germline V gene are MNHEY and SMNVEV (reference sequence). V gave up 7 bases and J gave up 13 bases, with 13 bases separating them. The CDR3 runs 11 residues. The CDR3 bases are TGTGCCAGCATTACCGCTCCGGGGCTGTTTTTT. This gives the protein CASITAPGLFF.

The V and J genes are TRBV7-9 and TRBJ2-2, with D perhaps matching TRBD1 (6 bases). V lost 5 bases and J 3 bases, leaving 19 bases between the germline ends. The germline CDR1 and CDR2 sequences are SEHNR and FQNEAQ (reference sequence). The CDR3 has 17 residues. The CDR3 here is CASSPPWGRGDTGELFF. The CDR3, as DNA: TGTGCCAGCAGCCCACCCTGGGGGCGAGGCGACACCGGGGAGCTGTTTTTT.